This is a list of T cell receptor beta chains from one sample in a study of graft-versus-host responses after intestinal transplantation. Clones were read by immunoSEQ multiplex PCR, and TCRdb kept only the in-frame ones, dropping some. The sample contains some 120,000 clones, around nine tenths of which appear only once. Their antigen targets remain unknown. Sample: unstimulated CD4+ T cells sorted from spleen or lymph node cells, taken before transplant. The receptors originated from a human donor who was the organ donor for an intestinal transplant. The CDR3 runs from the conserved cysteine through the conserved F or W. The D gene is left open where the match is weak. The size field is filled for only some rows; it gives once, few, many or a size class.

length,size,V,D,J,DNA,CDR3
11,-,TRBV20-1,-,TRBJ1-2,TGCAGTGCTAGTAGCGGGTATGGCTACACCTTC,CSASSGYGYTF
18,-,TRBV5-1,-,TRBJ2-7,TGCGCCAGCAGCTTGGCCACCGGGGGCGCGACATTGTTCTACGAGCAGTACTTC,CASSLATGGATLFYEQYF
13,-,TRBV6-1,-,TRBJ2-3,TGTGCCAGCAGACTAGGTCTTACAGATACGCAGTATTTT,CASRLGLTDTQYF
13,few,TRBV11-2,-,TRBJ2-7,TGTGCCAGCAGCTTAAGGTTCGTGCACGAGCAGTACTTC,CASSLRFVHEQYF
12,-,TRBV12-2,-,TRBJ2-7,TGTGCAAGTCGCTTAGAGATACAGGGGAAGTACTTC,CASRLEIQGKYF
14,once,TRBV5-1,TRBD2,TRBJ2-3,TGCGCCAGCAGCTTAGCGGGGGGCACAGATACGCAGTATTTT,CASSLAGGTDTQYF
16,-,TRBV6-6,-,TRBJ1-2,TGTGCCAGCAGTTACCCAGGGCACGGAGTAAGCTATGGCTACACCTTC,CASSYPGHGVSYGYTF
16,once,TRBV5-4,TRBD1,TRBJ1-2,TGTGCCAGCAGCCCCTTAGGGGGACAGGCGTTAAAAGGCTACACCTTC,CASSPLGGQALKGYTF
11,once,TRBV14,-,TRBJ2-7,TGTGCCAGCAGCCCGGGGGCCGAGCAGTACTTC,CASSPGAEQYF
14,-,TRBV5-1,-,TRBJ2-1,TGCGCCAGCAGCTTGACGGGAAGCTACAATGAGCAGTTCTTC,CASSLTGSYNEQFF
15,-,TRBV5-6,TRBD1,TRBJ1-2,TGTGCCAGCAGCCCCCGACCCAAGACAGGGCTGGGCTACACCTTC,CASSPRPKTGLGYTF
14,-,TRBV6-6,TRBD1,TRBJ2-1,TGTGCCAGCAGTTACCATCGACAGGGAAATGAGCAGTTCTTC,CASSYHRQGNEQFF
17,-,TRBV7-9,TRBD2,TRBJ2-3,TGTGCCAGCAGCTTAGGACTAGCGGGAGGTCTCACAGATACGCAGTATTTT,CASSLGLAGGLTDTQYF
14,-,TRBV9,-,TRBJ2-1,TGTGCCAGCAGCGTAGTAACTAGTTTCAATGAGCAGTTCTTC,CASSVVTSFNEQFF
13,-,TRBV7-9,-,TRBJ2-3,TGTGCCAGCAGCTTAGAAGCGGGTGATACGCAGTATTTT,CASSLEAGDTQYF
16,-,TRBV19,TRBD2,TRBJ2-2,TGTGCCAGTAGTCAACTAGCGGGAGGGCCCTCCGGGGAGCTGTTTTTT,CASSQLAGGPSGELFF
13,-,TRBV30,-,TRBJ1-1,TGTGCCTGGTCATCCGGGGGGAACACTGAAGCTTTCTTT,CAWSSGGNTEAFF
14,-,TRBV6-1,TRBD1,TRBJ2-7,TGTGCCAGCAGTAAAGGGGACAGGGCCTACGAGCAGTACTTC,CASSKGDRAYEQYF